A single sample is the source of the 14 T cell receptor beta chains below, sequenced in a study of cytomegalovirus exposure and HLA in healthy donors. Amplification used 60 Vbeta primers and 13 Jbeta primers. Clones were read by immunoSEQ multiplex PCR, and TCRdb kept only the in-frame ones, dropping some. The sample includes around 150,000 clones, approximately 70% of them seen just once. Input material: PBMCs. These receptors all come from a human donor in good health.

This clone was seen just once. The chain uses TRBV10-3 and TRBJ1-5, with a weak D call TRBD1 (6 bases). The CDR3 extends over 14 amino acids. V lost 6 bases and J 4 bases, leaving 13 bases between the germline ends. CDR1 is ENHRY and CDR2 is SYGVKD in the germline V gene. The CDR3 loop is CAISATQGNQPQHF. The CDR3 region has the DNA TGTGCCATCAGCGCTACACAGGGAAATCAGCCCCAGCATTTT.

This chain connects TRBV2 to TRBJ2-1, with no clear D. There are 12 residues in the CDR3. The germline V gene has CDR1 SNHLY and CDR2 FYNNEI. V dropped 5 bases and J dropped 7 bases, with 9 bases sitting between them. The DNA of the CDR3 is TGTGCCAGCAGTCCCCCTAGGAATGAGCAGTTCTTC. Encoded protein: CASSPPRNEQFF.

This clone has just a few counts. The chain is built from TRBV2 and TRBJ1-4; 10 bases agree with TRBD1. V trimming: 7 bases; J trimming: 8 bases; junction bases outside the gene matches: 10. The germline V gene has CDR1 SNHLY and CDR2 FYNNEI. The CDR3 spans 15 residues. Here the CDR3 reads CASISPRTGGEKLFF. The CDR3 nucleotides read TGTGCCAGCATTTCCCCCCGGACAGGGGGAGAAAAACTGTTTTTT.

The gene calls are TRBV5-1 and TRBJ2-5, with TRBD2 matching 9 bases. The germline V gene has CDR1 SGHRS and CDR2 YFSETQ. The CDR3 contains 15 residues. With V trimmed by 4 bases and J by 1 base, 5 bases remained unmatched. Here the CDR3 DNA reads TGCGCCAGCAGCCCGAAGACTAGCGGCCAAGAGACCCAGTACTTC. This sequence encodes CASSPKTSGQETQYF.

This clone showed up just a few times. V gene TRBV13 combines with J gene TRBJ2-5; D is possibly TRBD1 (6 bases). The end of the DNA fits TRBJ2-7 better, so the J call may be wrong. The germline CDR1 and CDR2 sequences are PRHDT and FYEKMQ (reference sequence). The CDR3 covers 17 residues. The CDR3 loop reads CASSLNTPGHLNYEQYF. The CDR3 DNA reads as TGTGCCAGCAGCTTAAACACCCCGGGACACCTGAACTACGAGCAGTACTTC.

This clone was counted a few times. The chain employs TRBV7-2 and TRBJ2-1, with 9 positions matching TRBD1. J lost 9 bases, V lost 2 bases, and 11 bases had no gene match. The CDR3 is made up of 16 amino acids. Germline lookup yields CDR1 SGHTA and CDR2 FQGNSA. CDR3 in DNA: TGTGCCAGCAGCTTAACCCGGTTAGGACAGGGGAGTGAGCAGTTCTTC. Translated: CASSLTRLGQGSEQFF. The complete variable domain, with remaining parts taken from reference TRBV7-2 and TRBJ2-1, reads GAGVSQSPSNKVTEKGKDVELRCDPISGHTALYWYRQSLGQGLEFLIYFQGNSAPDKSGLPSDRFSAERTGGSVSTLTIQRTQQEDSAVYLCASSLTRLGQGSEQFFGPGTRLTVL.

The count of this clone is one. This sequence joins TRBV10-1 and TRBJ1-1; possible D gene TRBD1, 5 bases. The CDR3 covers 13 residues. Per the germline V gene, CDR1 is WNHNN and CDR2 is SYGVQD (reference sequence). Trimming removed 4 bases from V and 4 bases from J, with 10 bases in between. The CDR3 DNA follows: TGCGCCAGCAGTGGACAGCCAAGCACTGAAGCTTTCTTT. Its translation is CASSGQPSTEAFF.

The rearrangement links TRBV9 to TRBJ2-1; maybe TRBD2 (6 bases). The CDR3 loop spans 15 amino acids. V was trimmed by 4 bases and J by 4 bases, leaving 15 bases between them. Germline V CDR1 and CDR2: SGDLS, YYNGEE. The CDR3 reads CASSSRTGGYNEQFF. The CDR3 coding sequence is TGTGCCAGCAGCTCCAGGACTGGGGGGTACAATGAGCAGTTCTTC.

This CDR3 is CASSVTGNSYNEQFF. CDR3 nucleotide sequence: TGTGCCAGCAGCGTAACCGGGAATTCCTACAATGAGCAGTTCTTC. This rearrangement joins TRBV9 to TRBJ2-1, with D perhaps TRBD2 (5 bases). Germline V gene sequence: CDR1 SGDLS, CDR2 YYNGEE. The CDR3 is made up of 15 amino acids. Between the trimmed V and J ends, which lost 1 base and 1 base, there was a span of 9 bases.

The chain carries TRBV27 and TRBJ1-3, with no clear D. The germline gives CDR1 MNHEY, CDR2 SMNVEV (reference sequence). The CDR3 sequence is 15 residues long. Trimming took off 4 bases at V and 0 bases at J, with 10 bases between the two ends. The CDR3 is CASSSAGLSGNTIYF. In DNA form, the CDR3 reads TGTGCCAGCAGTTCCGCGGGCCTCTCTGGAAACACCATATATTTT.

Comment on this clone: The sample has other DNA sequences that encode this CDR3 too. The chain has TRBV30 and TRBJ2-7, with TRBD1 identical over 9 bases. The CDR3 has 13 residues. CDR1 and CDR2 from the germline V gene are GTSNPN and SVGIG (reference sequence). V lost 2 bases, J lost 4 bases, and 3 bases stayed unmatched. For the CDR3, the DNA is TGTGCCTGGAGTCCGGGACAGGGTTACGAGCAGTACTTC. Encoded protein: CAWSPGQGYEQYF.

J is TRBJ2-7 and V is TRBV18; no clear D gene. The V end lost 6 bases, the J end lost 2 bases, and 17 bases lay between the germline ends. The germline CDR1 and CDR2 sequences are KGHSH and LQKENI. The CDR3 runs to 15 residues. CDR3 bases: TGTGCCAGCTCCCACGCCACTACCGTTACCTACGAGCAGTACTTC. Amino acids: CASSHATTVTYEQYF.

This chain joins TRBV5-1 and TRBJ2-7, with 10 bases fitting TRBD2. The germline CDR1 and CDR2 sequences are SGHRS and YFSETQ. V trimming: 0 bases; J trimming: 5 bases; junction bases outside the gene matches: 14. CDR3 length: 18 residues. CDR3 loop: CASSLGSLRLAGVDEQYF. CDR3 DNA: TGCGCCAGCAGCTTGGGTTCCCTACGCCTAGCGGGAGTTGACGAGCAGTACTTC. The full variable domain, in which reference TRBV5-1 and TRBJ2-7 provide the parts outside the CDR3, is KAGVTQTPRYLIKTRGQQVTLSCSPISGHRSVSWYQQTPGQGLQFLFEYFSETQRNKGNFPGRFSGRQFSNSRSEMNVSTLELGDSALYLCASSLGSLRLAGVDEQYFGPGTRLTVT.

The chain carries TRBV10-3 and TRBJ1-1; TRBD1 is a possible D gene (5 bases). The germline gives CDR1 ENHRY, CDR2 SYGVKD. V was shortened by 2 bases and J by 3 bases, with 7 bases between the two germline ends. This CDR3 has 13 amino acids. The DNA for the CDR3 is TGTGCCATCAGTGAGGGGGCTTACACTGAAGCTTTCTTT. The encoded protein is CAISEGAYTEAFF.